This entry features one T cell receptor beta chain sequence. Its antigen remains unknown. Germline V lookup: CDR1 SGDLS, CDR2 YYNGEE. With 0 bases clipped from V and 4 bases from J, the junction kept 4 bases outside the gene matches. CDR3 length: 15 residues. Treatment of the sample: oral pan-JAK inhibitor, 5-10 mg twice daily. Extraction of RNA preceded its reverse transcription into cDNA, which served as the sequencing template. TCRdb's table, derived via immunoSEQ multiplex PCR, lists solely in-frame clones and lacks some. The data contain about 270,000 clones, 50% to 75% of them singletons. The data originate from a study of CD8+ T cells in alopecia areata. Study results and limitations: Persistence of many expanded lesional clones was seen in scalp and blood during tofacitinib.

Sequencing was performed on CD4+ T cells sorted from blood, taken around week 54, from a patient treated with tofacitinib. The receptor's source is a human donor with alopecia areata. The chain is built from TRBV9 and TRBJ2-7, with 10 bases that match TRBD1. The CDR3 nucleotides read TGTGCCAGCAGCGTAGGGGACAGGGGTCTATACGAGCAGTACTTC. It is translated as CASSVGDRGLYEQYF.